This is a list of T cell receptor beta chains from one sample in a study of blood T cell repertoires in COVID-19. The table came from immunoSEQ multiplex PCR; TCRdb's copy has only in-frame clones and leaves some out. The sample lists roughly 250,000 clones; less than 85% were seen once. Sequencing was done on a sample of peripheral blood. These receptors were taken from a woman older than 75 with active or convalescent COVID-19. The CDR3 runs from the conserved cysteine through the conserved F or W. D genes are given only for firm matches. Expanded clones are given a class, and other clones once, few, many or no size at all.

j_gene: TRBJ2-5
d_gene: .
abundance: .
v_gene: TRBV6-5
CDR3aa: CASKRRTPIGETQYF
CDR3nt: TGTGCCAGCAAGAGGAGGACCCCTATAGGGGAGACCCAGTACTTC

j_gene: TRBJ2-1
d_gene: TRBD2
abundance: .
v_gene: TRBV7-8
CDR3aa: CASSRGLAGGPREQFF
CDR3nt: TGTGCCAGCAGCCGGGGACTAGCGGGAGGGCCCCGGGAGCAGTTCTTC

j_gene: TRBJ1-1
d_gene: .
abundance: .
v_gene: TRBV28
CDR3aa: CASSFGGANTEAFF
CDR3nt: TGTGCCAGCAGTTTTGGGGGGGCCAACACTGAAGCTTTCTTT

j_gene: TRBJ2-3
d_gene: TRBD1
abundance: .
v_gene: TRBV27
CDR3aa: CASSPDRVATDTQYF
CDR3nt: TGTGCCAGCAGTCCGGACAGGGTGGCGACAGATACGCAGTATTTT

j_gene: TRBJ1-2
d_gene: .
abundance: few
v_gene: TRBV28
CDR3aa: CASRTDRLARSNYGYTF
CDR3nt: TGTGCCAGCAGAACGGACAGATTAGCCAGAAGCAACTATGGCTACACCTTC

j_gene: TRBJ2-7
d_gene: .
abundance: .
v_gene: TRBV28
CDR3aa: CASSVGQGTYEQYF
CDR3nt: TGTGCCAGCTCCGTTGGGCAGGGGACCTACGAGCAGTACTTC

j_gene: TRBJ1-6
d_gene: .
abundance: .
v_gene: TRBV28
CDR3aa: CASREQLGNSPLHF
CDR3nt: TGTGCCAGCAGGGAACAGTTGGGTAATTCACCCCTCCACTTT

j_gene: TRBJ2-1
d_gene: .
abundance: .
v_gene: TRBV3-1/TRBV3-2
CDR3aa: CASSQEVREQFF
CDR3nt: TGTGCCAGCAGCCAAGAGGTACGGGAGCAGTTCTTC

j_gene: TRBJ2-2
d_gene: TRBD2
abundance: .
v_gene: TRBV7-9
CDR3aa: CASSSTGGPDGGELFF
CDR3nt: TGTGCCAGCAGCTCAACGGGGGGGCCGGATGGCGGGGAGCTGTTTTTT

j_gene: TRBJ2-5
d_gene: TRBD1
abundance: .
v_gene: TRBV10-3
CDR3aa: CAISGTGGGETQYF
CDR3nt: TGTGCCATCAGCGGGACAGGGGGCGGAGAGACCCAGTACTTC

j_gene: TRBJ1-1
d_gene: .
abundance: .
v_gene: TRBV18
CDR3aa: CASSPPVSGTRDTEAFF
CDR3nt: TGTGCCAGCTCACCACCGGTAAGCGGGACCAGGGACACTGAAGCTTTCTTT

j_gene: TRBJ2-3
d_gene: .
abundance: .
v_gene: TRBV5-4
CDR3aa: CASSLAEGTNTQYF
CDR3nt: TGTGCCAGCAGCTTGGCAGAGGGCACAAATACGCAGTATTTT

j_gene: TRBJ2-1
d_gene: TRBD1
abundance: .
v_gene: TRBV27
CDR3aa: CASSLLRTGSSEQFF
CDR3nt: TGTGCCAGCAGTTTACTTCGGACAGGGAGTAGTGAGCAGTTCTTC

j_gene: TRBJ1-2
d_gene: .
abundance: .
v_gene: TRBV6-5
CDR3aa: CASSYGGQNNYGYTF
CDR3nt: TGTGCCAGCAGTTACGGTGGGCAGAATAACTATGGCTACACCTTC

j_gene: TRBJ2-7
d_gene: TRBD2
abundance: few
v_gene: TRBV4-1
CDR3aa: CASSQEAKVAGASYEQYF
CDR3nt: TGCGCCAGCAGCCAAGAGGCCAAGGTAGCGGGGGCCTCCTACGAGCAGTACTTC

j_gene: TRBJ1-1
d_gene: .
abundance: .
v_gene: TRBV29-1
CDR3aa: CSVEGHLNTEAFF
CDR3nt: TGCAGCGTTGAAGGGCACCTGAACACTGAAGCTTTCTTT

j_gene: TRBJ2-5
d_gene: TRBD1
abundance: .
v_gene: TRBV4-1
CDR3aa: CASSHGTGTGTQYF
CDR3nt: TGCGCCAGCAGCCACGGGACAGGTACCGGGACCCAGTACTTC

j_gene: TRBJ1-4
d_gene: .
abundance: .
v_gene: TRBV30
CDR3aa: CAWSVYEKLFF
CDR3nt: TGTGCCTGGAGTGTCTATGAAAAACTGTTTTTT

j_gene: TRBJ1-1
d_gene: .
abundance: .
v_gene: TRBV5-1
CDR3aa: CASSLEGPNTEAFF
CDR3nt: TGCGCCAGCAGCTTGGAGGGGCCCAACACTGAAGCTTTCTTT

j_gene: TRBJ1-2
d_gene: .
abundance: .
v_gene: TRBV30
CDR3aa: CAWSTTGYGYTF
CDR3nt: TGTGCCTGGAGTACTACAGGCTATGGCTACACCTTC

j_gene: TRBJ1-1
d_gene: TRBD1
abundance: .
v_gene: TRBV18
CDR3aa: CASSPDRSNTEAFF
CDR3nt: TGTGCCAGCTCACCGGACAGGTCGAACACTGAAGCTTTCTTT

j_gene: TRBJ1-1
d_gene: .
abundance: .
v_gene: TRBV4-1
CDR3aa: CASSQETVMNTEAFF
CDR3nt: TGCGCCAGCAGCCAAGAGACAGTCATGAACACTGAAGCTTTCTTT

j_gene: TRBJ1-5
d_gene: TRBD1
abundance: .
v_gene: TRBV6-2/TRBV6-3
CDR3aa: CASRPSGGDQPQHF
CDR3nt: TGTGCCAGCAGGCCTTCAGGGGGAGATCAGCCCCAGCATTTT

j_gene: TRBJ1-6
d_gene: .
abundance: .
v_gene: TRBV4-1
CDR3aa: CASSQEIQPGVAPLHF
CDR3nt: TGCGCCAGCAGCCAAGAAATACAGCCTGGCGTGGCACCCCTCCACTTT

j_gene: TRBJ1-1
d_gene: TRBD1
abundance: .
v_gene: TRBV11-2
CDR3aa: CASSLGRDSHRGAFF
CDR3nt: TGTGCCAGCAGCTTAGGCAGGGACAGCCACAGGGGAGCTTTCTTT

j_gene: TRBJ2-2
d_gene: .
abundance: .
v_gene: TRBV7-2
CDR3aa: CASRSSNANTGELFF
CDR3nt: TGTGCCAGCAGATCCAGTAACGCGAACACCGGGGAGCTGTTTTTT

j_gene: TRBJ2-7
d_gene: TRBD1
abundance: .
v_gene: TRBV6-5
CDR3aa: CASSSPIQGFTYEQYF
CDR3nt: TGTGCCAGCAGTTCCCCTATACAGGGGTTTACCTACGAGCAGTACTTC

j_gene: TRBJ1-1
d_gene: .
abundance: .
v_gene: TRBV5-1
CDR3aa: CASSGRGMNTEAFF
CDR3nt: TGCGCCAGCAGCGGTCGGGGGATGAACACTGAAGCTTTCTTT

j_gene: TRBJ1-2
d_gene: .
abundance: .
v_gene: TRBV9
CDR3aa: CASSVGASLNYGYTF
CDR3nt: TGTGCCAGCAGCGTAGGCGCTTCCTTAAACTATGGCTACACCTTC

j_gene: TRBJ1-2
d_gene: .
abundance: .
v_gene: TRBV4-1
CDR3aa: CASSQGQANYGYTF
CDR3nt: TGCGCCAGCAGCCAAGGGCAGGCAAACTATGGCTACACCTTC

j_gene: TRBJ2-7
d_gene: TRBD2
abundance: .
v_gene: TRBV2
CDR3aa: CASSISGTSASYEQYF
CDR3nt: TGTGCCAGCAGTATTTCCGGGACTAGCGCCTCCTACGAGCAGTACTTC

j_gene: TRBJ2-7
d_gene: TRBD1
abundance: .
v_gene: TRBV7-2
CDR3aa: CASGGQGSYEQYF
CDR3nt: TGTGCCAGCGGAGGACAGGGATCCTACGAGCAGTACTTC

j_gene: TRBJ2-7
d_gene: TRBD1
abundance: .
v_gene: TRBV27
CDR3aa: CASSFTGGPNYEQYF
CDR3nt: TGTGCCAGCAGTTTCACAGGGGGTCCAAATTACGAGCAGTACTTC

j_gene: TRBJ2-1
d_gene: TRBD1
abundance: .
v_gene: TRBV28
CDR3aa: CASRRDRVGPNEQFF
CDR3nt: TGTGCCAGCAGACGAGACAGGGTGGGCCCAAATGAGCAGTTCTTC

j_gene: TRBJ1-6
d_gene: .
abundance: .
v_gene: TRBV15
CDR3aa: CATSPIESSYNSPLHF
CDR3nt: TGTGCCACCAGCCCTATAGAGAGCTCCTATAATTCACCCCTCCACTTT

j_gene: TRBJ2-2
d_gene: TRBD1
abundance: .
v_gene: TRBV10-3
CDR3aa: CAISERGTGNTGELFF
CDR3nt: TGTGCCATCAGTGAACGCGGGACAGGGAACACCGGGGAGCTGTTTTTT

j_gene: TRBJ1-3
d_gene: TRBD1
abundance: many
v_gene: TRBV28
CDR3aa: CASSDLGTGKFGNTIYF
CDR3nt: TGTGCCAGCAGCGACTTGGGGACAGGGAAGTTCGGAAACACCATATATTTT

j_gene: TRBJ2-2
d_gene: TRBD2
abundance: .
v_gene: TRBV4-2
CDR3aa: CASSQDWTSGGFLNTGELFF
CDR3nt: TGTGCCAGCAGCCAAGACTGGACTAGCGGGGGGTTTCTGAACACCGGGGAGCTGTTTTTT

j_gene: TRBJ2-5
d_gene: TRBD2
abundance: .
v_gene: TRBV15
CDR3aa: CATSSPGTSARTQETQYF
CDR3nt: TGTGCCACCAGCAGTCCCGGGACTAGCGCCCGAACCCAAGAGACCCAGTACTTC

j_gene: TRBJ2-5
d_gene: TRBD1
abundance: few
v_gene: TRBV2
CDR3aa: CASSESFGTGAMETQYF
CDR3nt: TGTGCCAGCAGTGAATCATTTGGGACAGGGGCAATGGAGACCCAGTACTTC

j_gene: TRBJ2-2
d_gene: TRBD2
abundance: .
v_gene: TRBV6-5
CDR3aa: CASSGGRVRAGELFF
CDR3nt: TGTGCCAGCAGCGGGGGGAGGGTAAGGGCCGGGGAGCTGTTTTTT

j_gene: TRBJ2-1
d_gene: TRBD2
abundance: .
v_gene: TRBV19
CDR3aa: CASSSGLVKFF
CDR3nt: TGTGCCAGTAGTTCGGGACTAGTCAAGTTCTTC

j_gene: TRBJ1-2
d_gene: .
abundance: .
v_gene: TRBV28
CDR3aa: CASEDRGQYYGYTF
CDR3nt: TGTGCCAGTGAAGATCGGGGACAATACTATGGCTACACCTTC

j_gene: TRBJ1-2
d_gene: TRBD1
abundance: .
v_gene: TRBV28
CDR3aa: CASSHRTGGFNYGYTF
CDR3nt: TGTGCCAGCAGCCACAGGACAGGGGGCTTTAACTATGGCTACACCTTC

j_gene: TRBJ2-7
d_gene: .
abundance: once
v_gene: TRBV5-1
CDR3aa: CASSLAGNPAYEQYF
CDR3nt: TGCGCCAGCAGCTTGGCGGGAAACCCAGCCTACGAGCAGTACTTC

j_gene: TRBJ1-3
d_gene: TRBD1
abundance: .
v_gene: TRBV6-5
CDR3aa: CASSYDRVNTIYF
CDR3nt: TGTGCCAGCAGTTACGACAGGGTAAACACCATATATTTT

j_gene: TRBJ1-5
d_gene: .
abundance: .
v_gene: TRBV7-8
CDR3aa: CASSLGFRGVGNQPQHF
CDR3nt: TGTGCCAGCAGCTTAGGATTCAGGGGTGTTGGCAATCAGCCCCAGCATTTT

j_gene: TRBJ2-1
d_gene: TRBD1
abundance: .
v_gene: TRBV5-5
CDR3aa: CASSSLGDSTYNEQFF
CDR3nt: TGTGCCAGCAGCTCGCTGGGGGACAGTACCTACAATGAGCAGTTCTTC

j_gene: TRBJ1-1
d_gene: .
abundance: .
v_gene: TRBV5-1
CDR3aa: CASSEQGNTEAFF
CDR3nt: TGCGCCAGTTCCGAACAGGGTAACACTGAAGCTTTCTTT

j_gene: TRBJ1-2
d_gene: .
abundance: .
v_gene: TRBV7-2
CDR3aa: CASSLIGGGHYGYTF
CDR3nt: TGTGCCAGCAGCTTAATTGGCGGGGGTCACTATGGCTACACCTTC

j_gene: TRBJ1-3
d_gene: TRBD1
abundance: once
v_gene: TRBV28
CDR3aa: CASTSPGTGDGNTIYF
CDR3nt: TGTGCCAGCACCTCCCCAGGGACAGGAGATGGAAACACCATATATTTT

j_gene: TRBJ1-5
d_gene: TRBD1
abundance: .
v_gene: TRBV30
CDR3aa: CAWMSPGQGGQPQHF
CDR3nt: TGTGCCTGGATGAGCCCAGGACAGGGAGGTCAGCCCCAGCATTTT

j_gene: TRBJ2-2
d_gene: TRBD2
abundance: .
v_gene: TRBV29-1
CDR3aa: CSVEAGGKTGELFF
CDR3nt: TGCAGCGTTGAAGCGGGAGGGAAGACCGGGGAGCTGTTTTTT

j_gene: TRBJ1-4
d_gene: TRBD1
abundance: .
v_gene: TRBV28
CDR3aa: CASSPPQGVDEKLFF
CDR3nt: TGTGCCAGCAGTCCCCCGCAGGGGGTAGATGAAAAACTGTTTTTT

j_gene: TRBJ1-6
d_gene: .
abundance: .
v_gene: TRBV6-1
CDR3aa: CASSASRGGSYSPLHF
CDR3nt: TGTGCCAGCAGTGCTTCGAGGGGGGGGAGTTACTCACCCCTCCACTTT

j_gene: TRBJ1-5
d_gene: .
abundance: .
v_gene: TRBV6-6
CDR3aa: CASSPGGTSQPQHF
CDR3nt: TGTGCCAGCAGTCCAGGTGGGACTTCTCAGCCCCAGCATTTT

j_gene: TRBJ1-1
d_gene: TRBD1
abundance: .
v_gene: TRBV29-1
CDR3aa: CSGRQGRTEAFF
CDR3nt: TGCAGCGGGAGACAGGGCCGTACGGAAGCTTTCTTT